This record looks at one T cell receptor (beta chain) sequence and its context. This record comes from a study of blood T cell repertoires in COVID-19. The CDR3 has 14 residues. V was shortened by 5 bases and J by 2 bases, with 13 bases between the two germline ends. CDR1 and CDR2 from the germline V gene are MNHEY and SMNVEV (reference sequence). Here immunoSEQ multiplex PCR was the method, and the copy in TCRdb shows in-frame clones only, minus some. The sample yields 100,000 to 150,000 clones, over 85% seen once. The sequencing input was peripheral blood. The V gene is TRBV27, the J gene TRBJ2-7; D ambiguous. The source is a man in his sixties with COVID-19, enrolled during active disease. The CDR3 DNA reads as TGTGCCAGCAGTCCCCGTGCGCCTACCTACGAGCAGTACTTC. This sequence encodes CASSPRAPTYEQYF.